This TCR beta chain derives from a study of blood T cell repertoires in COVID-19. About the study: Samples representing acute and convalescent COVID-19 were sourced from the United States, Italy and Spain. Sources were T cells, B-cell-depleted T cells, or PBMCs; the material itself was cDNA or gDNA.

CDR3 length: 13 residues. CDR1 SGHTA and CDR2 FQGNSA come from the germline V gene. Original data processing: Researchers report that nucleated cell counts were estimated from reference gene primer amplification. Measured with immunoSEQ multiplex PCR; TCRdb has only the in-frame clones, and not every one. V, J and clone size were drawn from that table, and D and trimming were deduced from the DNA. The table lists some 220,000 clones, about 85% of them singletons. The J gene is TRBJ1-6, the V gene TRBV7-2, with 7 positions matching TRBD1. The sequenced sample was peripheral blood. The sequence was obtained from a man between 45 and 60 years old who had recovered from COVID-19. The CDR3 sequence: CAIRQGVNSPLHF. In DNA form, the CDR3 reads TGTGCTATCAGACAGGGAGTGAATTCACCCCTCCACTTT.